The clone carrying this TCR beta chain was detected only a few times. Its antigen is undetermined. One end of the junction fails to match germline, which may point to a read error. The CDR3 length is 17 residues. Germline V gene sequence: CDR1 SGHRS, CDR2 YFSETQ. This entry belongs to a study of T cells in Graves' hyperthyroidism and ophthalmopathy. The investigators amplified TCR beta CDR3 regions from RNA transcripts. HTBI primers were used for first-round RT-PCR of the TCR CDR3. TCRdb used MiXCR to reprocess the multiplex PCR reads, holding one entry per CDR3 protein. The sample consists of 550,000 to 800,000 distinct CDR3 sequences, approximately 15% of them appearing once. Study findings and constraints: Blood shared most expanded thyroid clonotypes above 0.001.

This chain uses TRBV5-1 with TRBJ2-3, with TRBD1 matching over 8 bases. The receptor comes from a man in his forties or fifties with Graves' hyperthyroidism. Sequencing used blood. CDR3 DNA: TGTGCCAGCAGTAGGACAGGGCCACTCGGTCTTGGAGATACGCAGTATTTT. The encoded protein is CASSRTGPLGLGDTQYF.